This TCR beta chain comes out of a study of T-cell memory formation after mild COVID-19. Overall study context: TCR clusters were largely donor specific.

Findings and limits, study-wide: Clones that contracted from day 15 to 85 had balanced CD4/CD8; later expanders were CD4+ biased.

As for this clonotype: Its antigen is unidentified.

MiXCR was run by TCRdb on the 5' RACE reads, yielding one entry per CDR3 protein. The sample has hundreds of thousands of distinct CDR3 sequences, 20% to 25% seen once. Germline CDR1 is SGHAT and CDR2 is FQNNGV. The CDR3 covers 17 residues. Germline trimming cut 5 bases from V and 4 bases from J; bases unmatched to any gene: 14. This clonotype originated in an adult woman who had mild COVID-19 (a few samples of this study predate the infection). Cell type and time point are not known. Sequencing used PBMCs or a T cell subset sorted from them (not recorded which). V is TRBV11-2 and J is TRBJ2-5; 9 bases fit TRBD2. This CDR3 reads CASSLIFRRGGRETQYF. The CDR3, as DNA: TGTGCCAGCAGCCTTATATTCCGGCGGGGGGGCCGAGAGACCCAGTACTTC.